The next 32 T cell receptor beta chains were all read from a single sample in a study of blood T cell repertoires in COVID-19. Clones were sequenced by immunoSEQ multiplex PCR, and TCRdb holds only the in-frame ones, with some missing. This table holds fewer than 180,000 clones, 84% found once. The specimen was peripheral blood. These receptors were obtained from a man in his 70s with acute or convalescent COVID-19.

V is TRBV25-1 and J is TRBJ2-1, with a possible D match to TRBD2 (6 bases). The CDR3 sequence is 18 residues long. V was cut by 5 bases and J by 5 bases, with 25 bases left in between. Germline CDR1 and CDR2: MGHDK and SYGVNS. The CDR3 DNA sequence: TGTGCCAGCAGTAACTCCCGGGGGACGGGAGAGGTAGACAATGAGCAGTTCTTC. It translates to CASSNSRGTGEVDNEQFF.

This chain connects TRBV7-9 to TRBJ2-7; TRBD1 aligns across 11 bases. CDR3 length: 14 residues. The V and J ends lost 1 base and 6 bases, in that order; junction bases with no gene match: 2. Germline lookup yields CDR1 SEHNR and CDR2 FQNEAQ (reference sequence). In DNA form, the CDR3 reads TGTGCCAGCAGCTTAGAGGACAGGGGGCTCGAGCAGTACTTC. This translates into CASSLEDRGLEQYF. The full variable domain, in which reference TRBV7-9 and TRBJ2-7 provide the parts outside the CDR3, is DTGVSQNPRHKITKRGQNVTFRCDPISEHNRLYWYRQTLGQGPEFLTYFQNEAQLEKSRLLSDRFSAERPKGSFSTLEIQRTEQGDSAMYLCASSLEDRGLEQYFGPGTRLTVT.

The V and J genes are TRBV6-6 and TRBJ1-5; unclear D gene. The CDR3 totals 15 residues. CDR1 and CDR2 from the germline V gene are MNHNY and SVGAGI (reference sequence). The V end was cut by 7 bases, the J end by 3 bases, with 16 bases between. The DNA of the CDR3 is TGTGCCAGCATGAGGCGCGGAGAAACCAATCAGCCCCAGCATTTT. Translation: CASMRRGETNQPQHF.

V gene TRBV30 combines with J gene TRBJ1-5, with 7 bases aligning to TRBD1. The CDR3 has 13 amino acids. Germline trimming cut 0 bases from V and 9 bases from J; bases unmatched to any gene: 5. Germline values: CDR1 GTSNPN, CDR2 SVGIG (reference sequence). CDR3 in DNA: TGTGCCTGGAGTGTCACAGGGGATATGCCCCAGCATTTT. This translates into CAWSVTGDMPQHF. Together with reference TRBV30 and TRBJ1-5, the CDR3 gives the full variable domain: SQTIHQWPATLVQPVGSPLSLECTVEGTSNPNLYWYRQAAGRGLQLLFYSVGIGQISSEVPQNLSASRPQDRQFILSSKKLLLSDSGFYLCAWSVTGDMPQHFGDGTRLSIL.

In this sample, this clone turned up many times. The CDR3 nucleotides read TGCGCCAGCAGCCTCGGGACTATGGGGTCGAATGAGCAGTTCTTC. Translated: CASSLGTMGSNEQFF. The rearrangement links TRBV5-1 to TRBJ2-1, with 7 bases matching TRBD2. Germline assignment: CDR1 SGHRS and CDR2 YFSETQ. CDR3 length equals 15 residues. V dropped 4 bases and J dropped 7; count of bases not matched to a gene: 11. The full variable domain, rest sourced from reference TRBV5-1 and TRBJ2-1, is KAGVTQTPRYLIKTRGQQVTLSCSPISGHRSVSWYQQTPGQGLQFLFEYFSETQRNKGNFPGRFSGRQFSNSRSEMNVSTLELGDSALYLCASSLGTMGSNEQFFGPGTRLTVL.

The chain uses TRBV9 and TRBJ1-2, with D possibly matching TRBD1 (6 bases). Trimming took 4 bases from V and 3 from J, leaving 19 bases between them. This CDR3 has 16 amino acids. The germline CDR1 and CDR2 sequences are SGDLS and YYNGEE. The CDR3 sequence: CASSPRAAGEDYGYTF. As DNA, the CDR3 is TGTGCCAGCAGCCCCCGCGCGGCAGGGGAAGACTATGGCTACACCTTC.

The chain uses TRBV6-1 and TRBJ2-7; D possibly corresponds to TRBD1 (6 bases). The germline V gene has CDR1 MNHNS and CDR2 SASEGT. CDR3 length: 15 residues. Trimming cost V 1 base and J 2 bases, with 12 bases left between them. The CDR3 DNA is TGTGCCAGCAGTGAAGGTGACAGGACTGCCTACGAGCAGTACTTC. As protein: CASSEGDRTAYEQYF.

The chain combines TRBV5-1 with TRBJ2-7; 10 bases align to TRBD2. The CDR3 runs to 16 residues. Germline CDR1 and CDR2: SGHRS and YFSETQ. With 0 bases clipped from V and 4 bases from J, the junction kept 7 bases outside the gene matches. The CDR3 loop is CASSLALASGGYEQYF. In nucleotides, the CDR3 is TGCGCCAGCAGCTTGGCGTTAGCTAGCGGGGGTTACGAGCAGTACTTC.

The chain combines TRBV18 with TRBJ1-2; D remains unclear. This CDR3 has 16 amino acids. Trimming removed 4 bases from V and 3 bases from J, with 18 bases in between. Germline V CDR1 and CDR2: KGHSH, LQKENI. The CDR3 DNA reads TGTGCCAGCTCACAGACTCTACTGGAGCGCCACTATGGCTACACCTTC. Translating it yields CASSQTLLERHYGYTF. The entire variable domain, with the rest obtained from reference TRBV18 and TRBJ1-2, is as follows: NAGVMQNPRHLVRRRGQEARLRCSPMKGHSHVYWYRQLPEEGLKFMVYLQKENIIDESGMPKERFSAEFPKEGPSILRIQQVVRGDSAAYFCASSQTLLERHYGYTFGSGTRLTVV.

This clone was counted a few times. The chain links TRBV5-6 to TRBJ2-7, with D possibly TRBD1 on 5 matching bases. Trimming cost V 2 bases and J 3 bases, with 12 bases left between them. Looked up from germline, CDR1 is SGHDT and CDR2 is YYEEEE. The CDR3 contains 14 residues. The CDR3 reads CASSFGQGLYEQYF. As DNA, the CDR3 is TGTGCCAGCAGCTTTGGTCAGGGTCTCTACGAGCAGTACTTC.

This chain connects TRBV5-1 to TRBJ2-1; 13 positions agree with TRBD2. Germline V gene data show CDR1 as SGHRS and CDR2 as YFSETQ. V dropped 4 bases and J dropped 5; count of bases not matched to a gene: 3. The CDR3 runs 15 residues. The CDR3: CASSTGTSGDNEQFF. For the CDR3, the DNA is TGCGCCAGCAGCACCGGGACTAGCGGGGACAATGAGCAGTTCTTC.

The CDR3 here is CASSPPRTGFNYGYTF. CDR3 bases: TGTGCCAGCAGCCCTCCCCGGACAGGGTTTAACTATGGCTACACCTTC. The chain has TRBV9 and TRBJ1-2, with 8 bases lining up with TRBD1. CDR1 and CDR2 (germline): SGDLS, YYNGEE. The V and J ends lost 4 bases and 1 base, in that order; junction bases with no gene match: 9. The CDR3 runs to 16 residues.

This chain connects TRBV5-4 to TRBJ2-5, with 8 positions matching TRBD1. The CDR3 sequence is 13 residues long. Germline CDR1 SGHNT, CDR2 YYREEE (reference sequence). The V gene end was trimmed by 4 bases and the J gene end by 5 bases; junction bases not matched to a gene: 4. In DNA, the CDR3 is TGTGCCAGCAGCCCAGGGGGCGACGAGACCCAGTACTTC. Its protein is CASSPGGDETQYF.

This chain links TRBV6-5 with TRBJ1-2, with a possible D match to TRBD1 (6 bases). This CDR3 spans 16 amino acids. CDR1 MNHEY and CDR2 SVGAGI come from the germline V gene. The germline V and J ends were trimmed by 4 bases and 5 bases, with 20 bases remaining between them. The CDR3 loop is CASSWVGGGARYGYTF. The CDR3 DNA sequence: TGTGCCAGCAGTTGGGTCGGTGGGGGGGCTAGATATGGCTACACCTTC.

The V gene is TRBV20-1, the J gene TRBJ2-7, with unresolved D. From germline, CDR1 is DFQATT and CDR2 SNEGSKA (reference sequence). CDR3 size: 11 residues. The V end lost 3 bases, the J end lost 6 bases, and 9 bases lay between the germline ends. The CDR3 protein is CSASARTEQYF. CDR3 sequence (DNA): TGCAGTGCTAGCGCCAGAACCGAGCAGTACTTC.

The V and J genes are TRBV10-2 and TRBJ2-1; D is possibly TRBD2 (5 bases). This CDR3 contains 13 residues. Germline V CDR1 and CDR2: WSHSY, SAAADI. Trimming removed 4 bases at V and 9 bases at J, with 13 bases between. The CDR3 nucleotides read TGCGCCAGCAGTGTTGGGAGTCGGGGTGAGCAGTTCTTC. This translates into CASSVGSRGEQFF.

The chain carries TRBV5-1 and TRBJ2-1; 13 bases fit TRBD2. Germline-derived CDR1 and CDR2 are SGHRS and YFSETQ. The junction had 10 bases not matched to a gene; V was cut back by 2 bases and J by 11 bases. This CDR3 has 16 residues. The DNA of the CDR3 is TGCGCCAGCAGCTTATCGACTAGCGGGGGGCCGAATAAGCAGTTCTTC. Protein sequence: CASSLSTSGGPNKQFF.

This clone was seen once. CDR3 amino acids: CASSPFSNQPQHF. The DNA for the CDR3 is TGTGCCAGCAGTCCTTTTAGCAATCAGCCCCAGCATTTT. The chain carries TRBV6-5 and TRBJ1-5; D not certain. Germline-derived CDR1 and CDR2 are MNHEY and SVGAGI. V was clipped by 5 bases and J by 0 bases, with 5 bases between them. The CDR3 totals 13 residues.

The chain employs TRBV19 and TRBJ2-1; 9 bases line up with TRBD1. CDR1 and CDR2 from the germline V gene are LNHDA and SQIVND (reference sequence). Trimming took 3 bases from V and 4 from J; bases not matched to a gene: 1. This CDR3 has 14 residues. The DNA for the CDR3 is TGTGCCAGTAGTATCGGGACAGGGTACAATGAGCAGTTCTTC. This codes for CASSIGTGYNEQFF.

The V gene is TRBV20-1, the J gene TRBJ1-2; D unresolved. The germline V and J ends were trimmed by 4 bases and 8 bases, with 11 bases remaining between them. The CDR3 sequence is 11 residues long. Germline loops: CDR1 DFQATT, CDR2 SNEGSKA (reference sequence). The CDR3 region is CSATRSRGYTF. The CDR3 DNA sequence: TGCAGTGCTACCCGAAGCCGGGGCTACACCTTC.

The chain uses TRBV21-1 and TRBJ1-1; the table's D call, TRBD1, was not checked against the DNA. TRBV21-1 is a pseudogene locus. The CDR3 runs to 13 residues. The DNA for the CDR3 is TGTGCCAGCAGCCCCGACAGGGGAACTGAAGCTTTCTTT. It yields the protein CASSPDRGTEAFF.

The V gene is TRBV15, the J gene TRBJ1-4; TRBD1 matches 7 bases. The CDR3 extends over 14 amino acids. Per the germline V gene, CDR1 is LNHNV and CDR2 is YYDKDF (reference sequence). The ends lost 5 bases at V and 7 bases at J; junction bases unmatched: 7. As DNA, the CDR3 is TGTGCCACCAGCCCAGACAGGGCTGTTGAAAAACTGTTTTTT. Encoded protein: CATSPDRAVEKLFF.

CDR3 loop: CASSRDRTGPREQYF. The DNA of the CDR3 is TGTGCCAGCAGTCGCGATCGGACAGGGCCCAGAGAGCAGTACTTC. This chain connects TRBV6-5 to TRBJ2-7; 8 bases fit TRBD1. V trimming: 5 bases; J trimming: 7 bases; junction bases outside the gene matches: 13. CDR1 is MNHEY and CDR2 is SVGAGI in the germline V gene. The CDR3 spans 15 residues.

The rearrangement uses TRBV28 and TRBJ1-1; D is ambiguous. CDR3 length: 16 residues. Trimming took 5 bases from V and 2 from J, leaving 18 bases between them. Germline assignment: CDR1 MDHEN and CDR2 SYDVKM. In DNA, the CDR3 is TGTGCCAGCAGTCGAAGGAGGGCAAACCGAAACACTGAAGCTTTCTTT. It translates to CASSRRRANRNTEAFF. Full variable domain (remainder filled in from reference TRBV28 and TRBJ1-1): DVKVTQSSRYLVKRTGEKVFLECVQDMDHENMFWYRQDPGLGLRLIYFSYDVKMKEKGDIPEGYSVSREKKERFSLILESASTNQTSMYLCASSRRRANRNTEAFFGQGTRLTVV.

The rearrangement links TRBV12-3 or TRBV12-4 to TRBJ1-1; no reliable D call. The CDR3 contains 12 residues. The ends were cut back, 7 bases at V and 5 bases at J, with 11 bases in the middle. Written as DNA, the CDR3 is TGTGCCAGCACTCATACTCGTACTGAAGCTTTCTTT. This codes for CASTHTRTEAFF.

In the case of this clone: The same CDR3 also results from other DNA sequences found in this sample. V is TRBV5-1 and J is TRBJ2-3; 10 bases map to TRBD2. The CDR3 is 15 residues long. Trimming took 1 base from V and 1 from J; bases not matched to a gene: 0. Germline-derived CDR1 and CDR2 are SGHRS and YFSETQ. DNA for the CDR3: TGCGCCAGCAGCTTGCTAGCGGGGGGCACAGATACGCAGTATTTT. Translation: CASSLLAGGTDTQYF.

This rearrangement joins TRBV5-4 to TRBJ1-4; maybe TRBD1 (6 bases). Trimming stripped 0 bases from V and 4 bases from J, with 7 bases between. Per germline, CDR1 SGHNT and CDR2 YYREEE (reference sequence). The length of the CDR3 is 14 residues. The chain's CDR3 is CASSLDRVNEKLFF. CDR3 DNA: TGTGCCAGCAGCTTGGACAGGGTTAATGAAAAACTGTTTTTT.

This clone was recorded once. The V call is TRBV11-2, the J call TRBJ1-5; tentatively, D is TRBD1 (5 bases). Germline assignment: CDR1 SGHAT and CDR2 FQNNGV. This CDR3 spans 15 amino acids. The ends were cut back, 2 bases at V and 8 bases at J, with 16 bases in the middle. The CDR3 DNA reads as TGTGCCAGCAGCTTAACTTCAGGGCCGGAGAAGCCCCAGCATTTT. It yields the protein CASSLTSGPEKPQHF.

V gene TRBV3-1 (or the pseudogene TRBV3-2) combines with J gene TRBJ2-3, with TRBD1 as a possible D gene (6 bases). CDR3 size: 15 residues. The germline V and J ends were trimmed by 4 bases and 6 bases, with 17 bases remaining between them. CDR1 is LGHDT, CDR2 YNNKEL, per germline (reference sequence). CDR3 sequence (DNA): TGTGCCAGCAGCCCGGACGTGGCAGGGGATGATACGCAGTATTTT. It encodes CASSPDVAGDDTQYF.

This clone was counted a single time. CDR3 protein: CASSQLPGQGNEKLFF. In DNA, the CDR3 is TGTGCCAGCAGCCAACTTCCGGGACAGGGAAATGAAAAACTGTTTTTT. V gene TRBV14 combines with J gene TRBJ1-4, with TRBD1 identical over 9 bases. The V segment lost 2 bases and the J segment 5 bases; nucleotides outside the gene matches: 6. Germline CDR1 is SGHDN and CDR2 is FVKESK. There are 16 residues in the CDR3.

Concerning this clone: The same CDR3 is also encoded by other DNA sequences in this sample. The genes are TRBV2 and TRBJ2-3; TRBD1 is a possible D gene (5 bases). The length of the CDR3 is 15 residues. Germline assignment: CDR1 SNHLY and CDR2 FYNNEI. V lost 2 bases and J lost 0, with 9 bases in between. CDR3 coding DNA: TGTGCCAGCAGTGAAAGGGGTCCAAGCACAGATACGCAGTATTTT. Its protein product is CASSERGPSTDTQYF.

This chain links TRBV6-1 with TRBJ1-6; D might be TRBD1 (5 bases). Trimming cost V 3 bases and J 5 bases, with 17 bases left between them. The germline gives CDR1 MNHNS, CDR2 SASEGT. This CDR3 is 17 amino acids long. CDR3 in amino acids: CASSDPSRQSDNSPLHF. The CDR3 coding sequence is TGTGCCAGCAGTGACCCCAGCAGACAGTCCGATAATTCACCCCTCCACTTT.